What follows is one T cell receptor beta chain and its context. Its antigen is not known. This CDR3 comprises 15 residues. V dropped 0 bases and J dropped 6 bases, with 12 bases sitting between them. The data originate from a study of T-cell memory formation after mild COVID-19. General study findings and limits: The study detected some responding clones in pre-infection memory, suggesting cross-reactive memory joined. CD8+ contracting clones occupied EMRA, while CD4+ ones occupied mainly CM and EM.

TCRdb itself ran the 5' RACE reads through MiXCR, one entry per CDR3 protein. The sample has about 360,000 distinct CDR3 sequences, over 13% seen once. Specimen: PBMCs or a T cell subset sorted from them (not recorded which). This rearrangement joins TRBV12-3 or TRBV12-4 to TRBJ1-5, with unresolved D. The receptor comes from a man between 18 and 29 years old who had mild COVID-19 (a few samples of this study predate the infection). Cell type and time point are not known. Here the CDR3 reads CASSLAAAVGQPQHF. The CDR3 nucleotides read TGTGCCAGCAGTTTAGCTGCCGCGGTGGGTCAGCCCCAGCATTTT.